The TCR beta chain under discussion was sequenced for a study of radiotherapy plus CTLA-4 blockade in lung cancer. About the research overall: Objective responses emerged in about 20% of patients, and about 30% attained disease control. Regarding the study as a whole: Tumor-derived TCR clones expanded in blood after radiotherapy plus ipilimumab. Best predicting response, reportedly, were early blood T cell clone dynamics, with interferon-beta.

Regarding this clone: The target antigen is unknown.

Assay: immunoSEQ multiplex PCR; the TCRdb copy retains only in-frame clones and omits some. The sample contains 55,000 to 65,000 clones, about three quarters of which appear only once. This CDR3 spans 15 amino acids. V dropped 0 bases and J dropped 4 bases, with 13 bases sitting between them. Germline V gene lookup returns CDR1 SGHNT and CDR2 YYREEE (reference sequence). In chemo-refractory metastatic non-small-cell lung cancer, patients got ipilimumab CTLA-4 blockade together with focal radiation. This chain links TRBV5-4 with TRBJ1-2; a weak D match, TRBD1 (6 bases). This TCR derives from a human donor with non-small cell lung cancer who had a partial response to radiotherapy plus ipilimumab. Sequenced here: peripheral blood, sampled from a patient treated with radiotherapy plus ipilimumab. CDR3 residues: CASSLAAGAGYGYTF. The DNA for the CDR3 is TGTGCCAGCAGCTTGGCCGCAGGGGCTGGCTATGGCTACACCTTC.